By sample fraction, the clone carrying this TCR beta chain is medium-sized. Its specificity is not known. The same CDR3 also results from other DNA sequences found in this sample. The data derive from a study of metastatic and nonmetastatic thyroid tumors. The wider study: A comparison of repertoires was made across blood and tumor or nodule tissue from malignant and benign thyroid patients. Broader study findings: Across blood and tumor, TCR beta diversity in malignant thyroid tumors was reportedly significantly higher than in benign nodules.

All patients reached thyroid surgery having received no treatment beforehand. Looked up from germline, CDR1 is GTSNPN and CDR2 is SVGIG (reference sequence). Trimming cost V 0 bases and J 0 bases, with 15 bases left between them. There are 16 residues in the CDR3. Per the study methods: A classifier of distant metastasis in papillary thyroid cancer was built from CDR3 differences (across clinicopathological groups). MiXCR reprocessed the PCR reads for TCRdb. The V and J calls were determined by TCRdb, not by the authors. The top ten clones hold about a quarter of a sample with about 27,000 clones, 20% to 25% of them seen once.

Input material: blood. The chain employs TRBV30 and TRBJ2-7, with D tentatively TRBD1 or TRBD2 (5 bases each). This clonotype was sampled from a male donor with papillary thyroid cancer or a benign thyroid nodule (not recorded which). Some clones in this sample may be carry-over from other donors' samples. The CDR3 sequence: CAWSVLGQGASYEQYF. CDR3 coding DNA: TGTGCCTGGAGTGTACTGGGGCAGGGAGCCTCCTACGAGCAGTACTTC.